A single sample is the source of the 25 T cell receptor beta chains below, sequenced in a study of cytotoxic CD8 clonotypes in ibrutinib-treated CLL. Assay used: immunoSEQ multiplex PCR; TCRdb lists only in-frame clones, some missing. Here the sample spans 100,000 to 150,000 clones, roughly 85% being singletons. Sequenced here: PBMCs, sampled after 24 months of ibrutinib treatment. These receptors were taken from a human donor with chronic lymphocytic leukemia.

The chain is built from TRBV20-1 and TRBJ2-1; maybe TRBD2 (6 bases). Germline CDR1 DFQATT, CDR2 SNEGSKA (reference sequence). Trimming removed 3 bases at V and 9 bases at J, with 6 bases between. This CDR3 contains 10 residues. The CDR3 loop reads CSARGGEQFF. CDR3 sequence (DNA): TGCAGTGCTAGGGGAGGTGAGCAGTTCTTC.

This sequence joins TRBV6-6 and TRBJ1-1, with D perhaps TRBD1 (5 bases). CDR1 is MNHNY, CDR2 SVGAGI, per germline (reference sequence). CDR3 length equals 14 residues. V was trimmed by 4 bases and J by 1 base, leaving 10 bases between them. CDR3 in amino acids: CASSLRQRNTEAFF. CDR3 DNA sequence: TGTGCCAGCAGTTTACGACAGAGGAACACTGAAGCTTTCTTT.

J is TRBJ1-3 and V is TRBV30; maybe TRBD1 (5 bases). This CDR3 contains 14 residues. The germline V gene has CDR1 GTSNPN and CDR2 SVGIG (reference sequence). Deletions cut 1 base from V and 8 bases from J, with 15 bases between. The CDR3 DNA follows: TGTGCCTGGAGTGGAGGGTCGTGGGGGGACACCATATATTTT. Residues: CAWSGGSWGDTIYF.

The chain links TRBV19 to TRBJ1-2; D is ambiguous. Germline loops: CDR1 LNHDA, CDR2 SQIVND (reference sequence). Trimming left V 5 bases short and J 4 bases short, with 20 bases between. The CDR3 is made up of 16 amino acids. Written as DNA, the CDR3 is TGTGCCAGTAGTCGGGGTGTGGAGGTACGGTCCTATGGCTACACCTTC. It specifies CASSRGVEVRSYGYTF.

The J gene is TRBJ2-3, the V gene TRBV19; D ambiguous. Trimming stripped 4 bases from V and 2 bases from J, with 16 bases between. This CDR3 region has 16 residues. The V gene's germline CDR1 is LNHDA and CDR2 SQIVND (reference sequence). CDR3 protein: CASSKMRGSLTDTQYF. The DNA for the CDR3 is TGTGCCAGTAGTAAAATGAGAGGATCCCTCACAGATACGCAGTATTTT. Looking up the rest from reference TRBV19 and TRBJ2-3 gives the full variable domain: DGGITQSPKYLFRKEGQNVTLSCEQNLNHDAMYWYRQDPGQGLRLIYYSQIVNDFQKGDIAEGYSVSREKKESFPLTVTSAQKNPTAFYLCASSKMRGSLTDTQYFGPGTRLTVL.

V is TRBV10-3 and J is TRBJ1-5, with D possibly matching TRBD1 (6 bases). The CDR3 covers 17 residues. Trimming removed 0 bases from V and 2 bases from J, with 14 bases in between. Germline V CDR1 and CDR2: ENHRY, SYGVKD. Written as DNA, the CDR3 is TGTGCCATCAGTGAGTCGATCGGGGGGCTCGGCAATCAGCCCCAGCATTTT. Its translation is CAISESIGGLGNQPQHF.

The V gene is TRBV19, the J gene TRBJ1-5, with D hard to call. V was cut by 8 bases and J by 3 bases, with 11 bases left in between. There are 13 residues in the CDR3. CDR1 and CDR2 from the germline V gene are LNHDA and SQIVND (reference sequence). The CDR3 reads CASRYGINQPQHF. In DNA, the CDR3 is TGTGCCAGTCGATACGGGATCAATCAGCCCCAGCATTTT.

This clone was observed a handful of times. CDR3 nucleotide sequence: TGCGCCAGCCGCCGGGACTCCGGGAGGGAGCTGTTTTTT. This sequence encodes CASRRDSGRELFF. The V call is TRBV4-3, the J call TRBJ2-2, with D possibly being TRBD2 (6 bases). CDR3 length: 13 amino acids. From germline, CDR1 is LGHNA and CDR2 YSLEER. V was shortened by 8 bases and J by 9 bases, with 16 bases between the two germline ends.

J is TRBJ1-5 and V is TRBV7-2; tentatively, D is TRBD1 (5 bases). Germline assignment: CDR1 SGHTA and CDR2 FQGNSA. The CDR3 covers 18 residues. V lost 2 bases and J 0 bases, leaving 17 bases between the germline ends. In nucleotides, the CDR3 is TGTGCCAGCAGCTTAACCAGTAGGGGTGGCCTTAGCAATCAGCCCCAGCATTTT. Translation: CASSLTSRGGLSNQPQHF.

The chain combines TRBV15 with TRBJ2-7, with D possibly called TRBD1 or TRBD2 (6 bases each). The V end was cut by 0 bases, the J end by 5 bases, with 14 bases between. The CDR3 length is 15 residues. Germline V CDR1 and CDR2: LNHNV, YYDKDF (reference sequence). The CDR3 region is CATSRERGAVHEQYF. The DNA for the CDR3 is TGTGCCACCAGCAGAGAGAGGGGGGCTGTCCACGAGCAGTACTTC.

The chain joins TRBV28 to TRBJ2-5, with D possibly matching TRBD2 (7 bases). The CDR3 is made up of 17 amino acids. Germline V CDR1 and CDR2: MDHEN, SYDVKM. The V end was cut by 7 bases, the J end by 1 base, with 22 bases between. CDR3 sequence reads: CASTHRGAGPTQETQYF. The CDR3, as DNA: TGTGCCAGCACCCACCGGGGGGCAGGGCCGACCCAAGAGACCCAGTACTTC.

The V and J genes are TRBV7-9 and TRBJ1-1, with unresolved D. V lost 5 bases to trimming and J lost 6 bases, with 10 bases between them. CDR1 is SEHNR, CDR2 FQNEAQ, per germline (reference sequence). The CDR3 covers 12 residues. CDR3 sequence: CASSLGKAEAFF. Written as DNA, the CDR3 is TGTGCCAGCAGCCTCGGTAAGGCTGAAGCTTTCTTT.

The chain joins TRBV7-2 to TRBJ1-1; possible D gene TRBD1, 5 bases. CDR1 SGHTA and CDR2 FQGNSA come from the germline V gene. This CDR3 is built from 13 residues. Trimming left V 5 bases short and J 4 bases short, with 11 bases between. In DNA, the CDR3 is TGTGCCAGCAGCAAAGACAGAATCACTGAAGCTTTCTTT. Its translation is CASSKDRITEAFF.

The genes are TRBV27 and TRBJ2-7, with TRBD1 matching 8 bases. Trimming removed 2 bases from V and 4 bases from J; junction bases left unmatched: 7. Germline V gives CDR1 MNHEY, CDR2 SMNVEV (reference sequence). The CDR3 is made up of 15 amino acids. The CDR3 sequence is CASSLRGTGLYEQYF. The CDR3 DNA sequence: TGTGCCAGCAGTTTAAGGGGGACAGGACTTTACGAGCAGTACTTC.

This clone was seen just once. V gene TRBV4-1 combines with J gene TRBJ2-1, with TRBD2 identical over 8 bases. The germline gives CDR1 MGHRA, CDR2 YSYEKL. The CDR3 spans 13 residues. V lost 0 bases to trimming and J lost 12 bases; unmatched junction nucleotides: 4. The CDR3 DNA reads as TGCGCCAGCAGCCAAGATGATCTAGCGGGGCAGTTCTTC. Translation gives CASSQDDLAGQFF.

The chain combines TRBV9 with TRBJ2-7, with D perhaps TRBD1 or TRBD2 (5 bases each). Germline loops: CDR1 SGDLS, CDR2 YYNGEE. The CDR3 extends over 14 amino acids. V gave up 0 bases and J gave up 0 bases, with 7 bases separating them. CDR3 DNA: TGTGCCAGCAGCGTAGGGGACCGCTCCTACGAGCAGTACTTC. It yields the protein CASSVGDRSYEQYF.

The CDR3 is CASSLRTATILLAKNIQYF. The DNA of the CDR3 is TGTGCCAGCAGTCTCAGGACAGCGACAATTTTACTAGCCAAAAACATTCAGTACTTC. V and J are TRBV28 and TRBJ2-4, with D tentatively TRBD1 (6 bases). The CDR3 covers 19 residues. Between the trimmed V and J ends, which lost 5 bases and 0 bases, there was a span of 23 bases. The germline CDR1 and CDR2 sequences are MDHEN and SYDVKM.

The CDR3 protein is CASSGNAENTEAFF. Written as DNA, the CDR3 is TGTGCCAGTAGTGGGAACGCGGAGAACACTGAAGCTTTCTTT. V usage is TRBV19 and J usage is TRBJ1-1; D uncertain. CDR3 length: 14 amino acids. Trimming removed 5 bases at V and 1 base at J, with 11 bases between. Germline values: CDR1 LNHDA, CDR2 SQIVND (reference sequence). The complete variable domain, with remaining parts taken from reference TRBV19 and TRBJ1-1, reads DGGITQSPKYLFRKEGQNVTLSCEQNLNHDAMYWYRQDPGQGLRLIYYSQIVNDFQKGDIAEGYSVSREKKESFPLTVTSAQKNPTAFYLCASSGNAENTEAFFGQGTRLTVV.

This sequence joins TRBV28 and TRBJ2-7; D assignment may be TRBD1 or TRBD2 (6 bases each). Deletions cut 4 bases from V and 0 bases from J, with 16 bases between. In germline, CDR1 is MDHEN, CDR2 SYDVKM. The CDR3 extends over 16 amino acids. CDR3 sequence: CASSSGSGALSYEQYF. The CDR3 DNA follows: TGTGCCAGCAGTTCAGGTTCGGGGGCACTCTCCTACGAGCAGTACTTC.

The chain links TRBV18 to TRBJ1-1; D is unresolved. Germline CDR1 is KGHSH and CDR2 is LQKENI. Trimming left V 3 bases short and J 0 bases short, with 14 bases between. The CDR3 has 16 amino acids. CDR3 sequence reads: CASSPLIGGMNTEAFF. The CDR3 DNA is TGTGCCAGCTCACCTCTCATAGGAGGTATGAACACTGAAGCTTTCTTT.

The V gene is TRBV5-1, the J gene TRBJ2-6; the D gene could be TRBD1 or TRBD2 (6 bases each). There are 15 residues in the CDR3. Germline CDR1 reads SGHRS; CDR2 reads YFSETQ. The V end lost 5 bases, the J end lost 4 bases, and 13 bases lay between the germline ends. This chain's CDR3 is CASRPRGAGANVLTF. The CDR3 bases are TGCGCCAGCAGACCTAGGGGGGCCGGGGCCAACGTCCTGACTTTC.

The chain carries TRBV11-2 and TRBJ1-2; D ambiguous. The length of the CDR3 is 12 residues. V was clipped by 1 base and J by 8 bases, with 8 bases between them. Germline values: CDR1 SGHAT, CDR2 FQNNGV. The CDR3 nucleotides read TGTGCCAGCAGCTTAGTAGCATACGGCTACACCTTC. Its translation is CASSLVAYGYTF.

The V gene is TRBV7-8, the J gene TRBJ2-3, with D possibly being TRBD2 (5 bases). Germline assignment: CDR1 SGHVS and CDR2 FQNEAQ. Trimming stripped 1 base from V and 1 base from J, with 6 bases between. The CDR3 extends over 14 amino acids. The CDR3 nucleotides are TGTGCCAGCAGCTTAGGGACTCGCACAGATACGCAGTATTTT. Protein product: CASSLGTRTDTQYF.

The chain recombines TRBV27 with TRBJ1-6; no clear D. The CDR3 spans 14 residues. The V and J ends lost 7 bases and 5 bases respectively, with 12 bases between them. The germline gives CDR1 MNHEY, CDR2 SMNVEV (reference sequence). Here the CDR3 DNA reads TGTGCCAGCAAGGAAAGGCAGGATAATTCACCCCTCCACTTT. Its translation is CASKERQDNSPLHF.

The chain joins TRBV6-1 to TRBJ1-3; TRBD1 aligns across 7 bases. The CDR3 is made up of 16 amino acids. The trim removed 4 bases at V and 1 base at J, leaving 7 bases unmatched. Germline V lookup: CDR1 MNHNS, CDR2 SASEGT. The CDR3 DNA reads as TGTGCCAGCAGTGTGGGGAACAGGGGATCTGGAAACACCATATATTTT. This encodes CASSVGNRGSGNTIYF.